Listed below are T cell receptor beta chains from one sample, sequenced in a study of control samples from healthy donors and cancer patients. Here immunoSEQ multiplex PCR was the method, and the copy in TCRdb shows in-frame clones only, minus some. The profile shows 150,000 to 200,000 clones, roughly 93% of them singletons. Sequences were obtained from blood. These receptors were taken from a man younger than 30 in good health. The CDR3 runs from the conserved cysteine through the conserved F or W. The order of the fields is D gene, clone size, V gene, J gene, CDR3 DNA, CDR3 protein. D genes are given only for firm matches. The size field is filled for only some rows; it gives once, few, many or a size class.

TRBD1	NA	TRBV19	TRBJ1-2	TGTGCCAGTAGTCCAACAGGGGTGGAGGGCTACACCTTC	CASSPTGVEGYTF
NA	NA	TRBV5-1	TRBJ1-1	TGCGCCAGCAGCCCGAGAGAGGGTCGGACTGAAGCTTTCTTT	CASSPREGRTEAFF
NA	NA	TRBV6-5	TRBJ1-4	TGTGCCAGCAAGGGGAATCCAACTAATGAAAAACTGTTTTTT	CASKGNPTNEKLFF
TRBD1	NA	TRBV30	TRBJ1-4	TGTGCCTGGAGCGCGGACAGGGAGCGGGAAAAACTGTTTTTT	CAWSADREREKLFF
NA	NA	TRBV28	TRBJ2-3	TGTGCCAGCAGTTTATTGCCAGGGAGTCTAACAGATACGCAGTATTTT	CASSLLPGSLTDTQYF
NA	NA	TRBV30	TRBJ1-2	TGTGCCTGGAGTCCAACGGGGAGCCTACCCGCTTTTGGCTACACCTTC	CAWSPTGSLPAFGYTF
NA	once	TRBV3-1/TRBV3-2	TRBJ1-2	TGTGCCAGCAGCCAAGGTTTGGGGCAGAAAGCTAACTATGGCTACACCTTC	CASSQGLGQKANYGYTF
NA	NA	TRBV28	TRBJ1-5	TGTGCCAGCAGTGTGGTGGGTCAGCCCCAGCATTTT	CASSVVGQPQHF
NA	NA	TRBV13	TRBJ2-7	TGTGCCAGCAGCCCGACCTACGAGCAGTACTTC	CASSPTYEQYF
TRBD2	few	TRBV5-6	TRBJ2-3	TGTGCCAGCAGCTTTAGTCTCCCCCTAGCGGGGGGGTATACAGATACGCAGTATTTT	CASSFSLPLAGGYTDTQYF
TRBD2	NA	TRBV5-4	TRBJ2-1	TGTGCCAGCAGCTTGGGAGGACTAGCGGGGATAAGCTCCTACAATGAGCAGTTCTTC	CASSLGGLAGISSYNEQFF
NA	NA	TRBV14	TRBJ1-6	TGTGCCAGCAGCCAGCGACTAGGGGGTAGCTCCTATAATTCACCCCTCCACTTT	CASSQRLGGSSYNSPLHF
NA	NA	TRBV10-3	TRBJ2-1	TGTGCCATCAGGACACTAGCAGGCGAGCAGTTCTTC	CAIRTLAGEQFF
NA	NA	TRBV29-1	TRBJ2-7	TGCGCCGGGCAGGGAACCTACGAGCAGTACTTC	CAGQGTYEQYF
NA	NA	TRBV28	TRBJ2-2	TGTGCCAGCACCCTAAGGACCCAGGGCACCGGGGAGCTGTTTTTT	CASTLRTQGTGELFF
NA	NA	TRBV10-3	TRBJ1-1	TGTGCCATACAAGATTACGGGGGTGAAGCTTTCTTT	CAIQDYGGEAFF
NA	NA	TRBV2	TRBJ1-3	TGTGCCAGCGAACCCAGGGCTGGAAACACCATATATTTT	CASEPRAGNTIYF
TRBD1	once	TRBV28	TRBJ1-5	TGTGCCAGCAGTTTAATTGGACAGGGGAAGACTCAGCCCCAGCATTTT	CASSLIGQGKTQPQHF
NA	NA	TRBV10-1	TRBJ1-2	TGCGCCAGCAGCCCAGGGACTAGCTATGGCTACACCTTC	CASSPGTSYGYTF
NA	NA	TRBV5-5	TRBJ2-5	TGTGCCAGCAGCTTCTACACCCAAGAGACCCAGTACTTC	CASSFYTQETQYF
NA	NA	TRBV15	TRBJ1-1	TGTGCCACCAGCAATACCGACAGAGGAGGGTTAGAAGCTTTCTTT	CATSNTDRGGLEAFF
TRBD1	NA	TRBV28	TRBJ2-7	TGTGCCAGCAGCGGGGGACAGGGGTGGATCGGCGAGCAGTACTTC	CASSGGQGWIGEQYF
TRBD1	NA	TRBV5-6	TRBJ1-3	TGTGCCAGCAGCTCCGGGACAGGGACTATTGGAAACACCATATATTTT	CASSSGTGTIGNTIYF
TRBD2	NA	TRBV7-3	TRBJ2-1	TGTGCCAGCGCGGCGGGGGGCCCCTACAATGAGCAGTTCTTC	CASAAGGPYNEQFF
TRBD1	NA	TRBV5-1	TRBJ1-4	TGCGCCAGCAAAGAACAGGGGGCGACTGAAAAACTGTTTTTT	CASKEQGATEKLFF
TRBD1	once	TRBV27	TRBJ2-7	TGTGCCAGCAGTCCCATACCGGGACAGGGGCCGGGCGAGCAGTACTTC	CASSPIPGQGPGEQYF
TRBD2	NA	TRBV7-3	TRBJ2-3	TGTGCCAGCAGCTTAACTTCGGGCGGGGGACGAGATACGCAGTATTTT	CASSLTSGGGRDTQYF
NA	NA	TRBV11-1	TRBJ2-7	TGTGCCAGCAGCTTAGCGGGGGCCTCCTACGAGCAGTACTTC	CASSLAGASYEQYF
NA	NA	TRBV2	TRBJ2-1	TGTGCCAGCAGACATGATTCCTCAGGGGAGCAGTTCTTC	CASRHDSSGEQFF
TRBD1	NA	TRBV6-5	TRBJ1-4	TGTGCCAGCCATCTTGGACAGGCTAGTGGTGAAAAACTGTTTTTT	CASHLGQASGEKLFF
NA	NA	TRBV7-8	TRBJ2-7	TGTGCCAGCAGCTCAACCGGGACGGTACTCTCCTACGAGCAGTACTTC	CASSSTGTVLSYEQYF
NA	NA	TRBV13	TRBJ1-1	TGTGCCAGCAGCTTAGATAACACTGAAGCTTTCTTT	CASSLDNTEAFF
TRBD1	NA	TRBV27	TRBJ1-1	TGTGCCAGCAGTTCGGGACAGACCACTGAAGCTTTCTTT	CASSSGQTTEAFF
TRBD1	once	TRBV15	TRBJ2-7	TGTGCCACCAGCAGAGATAGACAGGGGGTTTACGAGCAGTACTTC	CATSRDRQGVYEQYF
NA	NA	TRBV25-1	TRBJ2-1	TGTGCCAGCAGTGACAGGGCCCACAATGAGCAGTTCTTC	CASSDRAHNEQFF
TRBD1	NA	TRBV5-6	TRBJ2-2	TGTGCCAGCAGCTCGGGACAGGCAGGAACCGGGGAGCTGTTTTTT	CASSSGQAGTGELFF
NA	NA	TRBV10-3	TRBJ1-2	TGTGCCACATCACCTATCAGGGAGGGAGGCTACACCTTC	CATSPIREGGYTF
NA	NA	TRBV2	TRBJ1-2	TGTGCCAGCAGTGAACTCTCAGGGTCGGACACCTTC	CASSELSGSDTF
NA	NA	TRBV28	TRBJ1-2	TGTGCCAGCAGTTTAATGGGGGAGGGGGTTAATGGCTACACCTTC	CASSLMGEGVNGYTF
NA	NA	TRBV7-2	TRBJ2-7	TGTGCCAGCAGCACCGGGGCCCCCTACGAGCAGTACTTC	CASSTGAPYEQYF
NA	NA	TRBV10-3	TRBJ2-7	TGTGCCATCAGACCCTATTCCCGTAACGAGCAGTACTTC	CAIRPYSRNEQYF
TRBD2	once	TRBV27	TRBJ2-5	TGTGCCAGCAGTCCAATCCGTCGACGGTATACGGGACTAGTGGAGACCCAGTACTTC	CASSPIRRRYTGLVETQYF
NA	NA	TRBV7-9	TRBJ2-1	TGTGCCAGCACGTTTAGATCTGGGGCTAACTCCTACAATGAGCAGTTCTTC	CASTFRSGANSYNEQFF